This T cell receptor beta chain was recorded in a study of vaccination and CD4 T cells after COVID-19. Study-level information: Post-COVID samples had a sampling time that fell a median around 100 days after diagnosis (range 35 to 161). The study collected post-vaccine samples a median 72 days after dose two, with a range of 14 to 241.

Whole-study findings and limits: It was observed that, in convalescent patients, a median 86.3% of reactive clones arose only post-vaccination.

Indicated treatment: roughly nine-day PBMC culture with coronavirus spike peptide pools or control peptides (ViraFEST assay). Culture proceeded for approximately ten days, and CD4+ T cells were then isolated by negative selection. CDR3 size: 13 residues. Germline loops: CDR1 MNHEY, CDR2 SMNVEV (reference sequence). Deletions cut 7 bases from V and 3 bases from J, with 12 bases between. The Oncomine TCR Beta short-read assay sequenced DNA from cultured CD4+ T cells. Each CDR3 protein gets one entry after TCRdb re-called the PCR reads with MiXCR. The sample lists 13,000 or so distinct CDR3 sequences; roughly two thirds were seen once. By frequency in the sample, this clonotype is large (0.1 to 1%). What it recognizes is unknown.

V usage is TRBV27 and J usage is TRBJ1-2; D gene unclear. Source material: CD4+ T cells from blood, cultured in vitro. The clonotype comes from a human donor who had recovered from COVID-19. The CDR3, as DNA: TGTGCCAGCACCAAGGCGGGCCACTATGGCTACACCTTC. The encoded protein is CASTKAGHYGYTF.